What follows are 27 T cell receptor beta chains derived from one specimen sequenced in a study of T cells in Graves' hyperthyroidism and ophthalmopathy. There were TCR beta CDR3 regions amplified from RNA transcripts. An initial round of RT-PCR targeting the TCR CDR3 relied on the HTBI primer set. TCRdb redid the calling of the multiplex PCR reads with MiXCR, one entry per CDR3 protein. This table holds about 560,000 distinct CDR3 sequences, approximately 15% found once. Material: blood. Source of these receptors: a young woman with Graves' hyperthyroidism.

This clonotype was detected many times. One junction end does not reproduce the germline sequence, and a read error may be involved. CDR3: CASTLGIQNTDTQYF. Written as DNA, the CDR3 is TGTGCCAGCACCTTAGGTATACAAAACACAGATACGCAGTATTTT. J is TRBJ2-3 and V is TRBV13, with unresolved D. Per germline, CDR1 PRHDT and CDR2 FYEKMQ (reference sequence). The CDR3 sequence is 15 residues long.

The sample holds many counts of this clonotype. The chain couples TRBV27 to TRBJ1-1, with D hard to call. This CDR3 region has 14 residues. Trimming cost V 5 bases and J 4 bases, with 14 bases left between them. From germline, CDR1 is MNHEY and CDR2 SMNVEV (reference sequence). CDR3 DNA: TGTGCCAGCAGTCTCTTAGGCGTGGGCACTGAAGCTTTCTTT. The encoded protein is CASSLLGVGTEAFF.

Notes on this clonotype: A much larger clonotype is one base distant, so this may be a read error. This chain uses TRBV7-9 with TRBJ2-1; D gene unclear. The CDR3 extends over 12 amino acids. With 6 bases removed from V and 8 bases from J, the gap between germline ends came to 11 bases. Per germline, CDR1 SEHNR and CDR2 FQNEAQ (reference sequence). The chain's CDR3 is CASSRRTDEQFF. In nucleotides, the CDR3 is TGTGCCAGCAGTCGGCGGACCGATGAGCAGTTCTTC.

This clonotype has only a few counts. CDR3 residues: CASSNQGLGQPQHF. The CDR3 DNA reads as TGTGCCAGCAGCAATCAGGGGCTGGGGCAGCCCCAGCATTTT. The chain couples TRBV7-6 to TRBJ1-5; the D gene is possibly TRBD1 (6 bases). This CDR3 is built from 14 residues. Trimming took 5 bases from V and 7 from J, leaving 15 bases between them. Per the germline V gene, CDR1 is SGHVS and CDR2 is FNYEAQ. The variable domain in full, completed from reference TRBV7-6 and TRBJ1-5, reads GAGVSQSPRYKVTKRGQDVALRCDPISGHVSLYWYRQALGQGPEFLTYFNYEAQQDKSGLPNDRFSAERPEGSISTLTIQRTEQRDSAMYRCASSNQGLGQPQHFGDGTRLSIL.

This clonotype was found many times. The chain has TRBV20-1 and TRBJ1-2, with a possible D match to TRBD1 (6 bases). This CDR3 is 14 amino acids long. In germline, CDR1 is DFQATT, CDR2 SNEGSKA (reference sequence). Trimming took 1 base from V and 4 from J, leaving 13 bases between them. The CDR3 nucleotides are TGCAGTGCTAGAGCGATACAGGGAGTCTATGGCTACACCTTC. It codes for CSARAIQGVYGYTF.

At least ten counts were recorded for this clonotype. The rearrangement uses TRBV2 and TRBJ1-5; 7 bases map to TRBD1. Germline V gene lookup returns CDR1 SNHLY and CDR2 FYNNEI. This CDR3 has 14 amino acids. V was pared by 6 bases and J by 6 bases, with 8 bases of the junction left unmatched. CDR3 amino acids: CASRGGTAIQPQHF. In DNA, the CDR3 is TGTGCCAGCAGGGGCGGGACAGCTATTCAGCCCCAGCATTTT.

This clonotype was counted ten times or more. The chain has TRBV28 and TRBJ2-4; the match to TRBD1 covers 7 bases. V gave up 3 bases and J gave up 0 bases; unmatched junction bases: 2. CDR3 length: 15 residues. Germline CDR1 is MDHEN and CDR2 is SYDVKM. CDR3 protein: CASSLNRGAKNIQYF. The CDR3 nucleotides read TGTGCCAGCAGTTTGAACAGGGGAGCCAAAAACATTCAGTACTTC.

There are a few counts of this clonotype. The chain joins TRBV12-3 or TRBV12-4 to TRBJ1-5; D ambiguous. The CDR3 sequence is 12 residues long. V was cut by 6 bases and J by 3 bases, with 6 bases left in between. The CDR3 spells CASSQINQPQHF. Here the CDR3 DNA reads TGTGCCAGCAGCCAGATCAATCAGCCCCAGCATTTT.

This clonotype was observed at least ten times. The genes are TRBV6-2 or TRBV6-3 and TRBJ2-5, with 7 nucleotides matching TRBD2. Germline V gene lookup returns CDR1 MNHEY and CDR2 SVGEGT. The CDR3 length is 14 residues. After removal of 8 bases from V and 5 bases from J, the junction contained 11 bases not matched to a gene. The CDR3 DNA reads as TGTGCCAGCGTCCAGCGGGGAACTGGGGAGACCCAGTACTTC. Protein product: CASVQRGTGETQYF.

This chain links TRBV4-1 with TRBJ2-7, with D uncertain. The V gene's germline CDR1 is MGHRA and CDR2 YSYEKL. This CDR3 spans 15 amino acids. The V end lost 1 base, the J end lost 0 bases, and 10 bases lay between the germline ends. The chain's CDR3 is CASSQVTASSYEQYF. In DNA form, the CDR3 reads TGCGCCAGCAGCCAAGTGACCGCGAGCTCCTACGAGCAGTACTTC.

This clonotype was seen many times. The CDR3 here is CASSQPASSSSGNTIYF. Here the CDR3 DNA reads TGTGCCAGCAGCCAACCGGCCAGTTCGAGCTCTGGAAACACCATATATTTT. The chain joins TRBV28 to TRBJ1-3, with no clear D. V was pared by 6 bases and J by 0 bases, with 18 bases between. The germline V gene encodes CDR1 MDHEN and CDR2 SYDVKM. The CDR3 consists of 17 residues.

The chain recombines TRBV19 with TRBJ2-5; D possibly corresponds to TRBD1 (6 bases). This CDR3 region has 15 residues. V was clipped by 4 bases and J by 2 bases, with 14 bases between them. Germline V gene lookup returns CDR1 LNHDA and CDR2 SQIVND (reference sequence). The DNA of the CDR3 is TGTGCCAGTAGTAGTCCCAGGGGCGCGCAAGAGACCCAGTACTTC. This translates into CASSSPRGAQETQYF.

Comments on this clonotype: At one end, the junction sequence differs from germline, possibly due to a read error. This chain links TRBV12-3 or TRBV12-4 with TRBJ1-5; D gene ambiguous. The CDR3 loop spans 14 amino acids. DNA of the CDR3: TGTGCCAGCAGCTTCAAGGGTAGCAAGCAGCCCCAGCATTTT. Protein product: CASSFKGSKQPQHF.

This clonotype was counted many times. The chain uses TRBV15 and TRBJ2-2, with D uncertain. Trimming took off 1 base at V and 7 bases at J, with 4 bases between the two ends. CDR1 is LNHNV, CDR2 YYDKDF, per germline (reference sequence). CDR3 size: 12 residues. The DNA for the CDR3 is TGTGCCACCAGCAGAGCCAACGGGGAGCTGTTTTTT. It translates to CATSRANGELFF.

CDR3 sequence reads: CASSFHGFAAFGEYGYTF. CDR3 nucleotides: TGTGCCAGCAGTTTCCACGGGTTTGCGGCCTTCGGGGAATATGGCTACACCTTC. The chain employs TRBV12-3 or TRBV12-4 and TRBJ1-2; unclear D gene. The ends were cut back, 3 bases at V and 5 bases at J, with 25 bases in the middle. CDR3 size: 18 residues.

This clonotype has only a few counts. This chain links TRBV20-1 with TRBJ1-5, with TRBD1 as a possible D gene (6 bases). Germline V CDR1 and CDR2: DFQATT, SNEGSKA (reference sequence). This CDR3 is built from 14 residues. V was trimmed by 3 bases and J by 5 bases, leaving 14 bases between them. CDR3 nucleotide sequence: TGCAGTGCTAGCGGGGGCCCAGCAGATCAGCCCCAGCATTTT. Amino acid sequence: CSASGGPADQPQHF.

Turning to this clonotype: A read error may be the cause here, since a much bigger clone is one base away. V and J are TRBV6-1 and TRBJ2-7, with a weak D call TRBD1 (7 bases). Trimming removed 8 bases from V and 4 bases from J, with 18 bases in between. Looked up from germline, CDR1 is MNHNS and CDR2 is SASEGT. The CDR3 spans 14 residues. CDR3 bases: TGTGCCAGCGGTAGCCCCGGGGGACAGTACGAGCAGTACTTC. Translating gives CASGSPGGQYEQYF.

V is TRBV5-1 and J is TRBJ2-1; 8 bases match TRBD2. Per germline, CDR1 SGHRS and CDR2 YFSETQ. V shed 4 bases, J shed 5 bases, and the junction held 5 bases outside the gene matches. This CDR3 comprises 14 residues. CDR3 nucleotide sequence: TGCGCCAGCAGCAAGGGACTAGGCGACAATGAGCAGTTCTTC. Its translation: CASSKGLGDNEQFF.

There are a few counts of this clonotype. Here the CDR3 reads CASSVAVAGGDQETQYF. The CDR3 DNA is TGTGCCAGCAGCGTAGCGGTAGCGGGAGGGGATCAAGAGACCCAGTACTTC. The chain links TRBV9 to TRBJ2-5, with 11 bases that match TRBD2. J was trimmed by 2 bases and V by 0 bases; bases with no gene match: 6. Germline lookup yields CDR1 SGDLS and CDR2 YYNGEE. This CDR3 spans 17 amino acids.

The sample holds many counts of this clonotype. The rearrangement links TRBV5-4 to TRBJ2-7; D is possibly TRBD1 (6 bases). The CDR3 sequence is 15 residues long. Trimming removed 0 bases from V and 1 base from J, with 11 bases in between. Germline CDR1 and CDR2: SGHNT and YYREEE (reference sequence). The CDR3 coding sequence is TGTGCCAGCAGCTTGGCAGGGGTAGGGTCCTACGAGCAGTACTTC. This sequence encodes CASSLAGVGSYEQYF.

As regards this clonotype: The conserved final phenylalanine or tryptophan is absent from the CDR3, which likely points to a read error. The chain carries TRBV18 and TRBJ2-7; D gene uncertain. The CDR3 consists of 13 residues. Trimming shortened V by 3 bases and J by 3 bases, and 9 bases separated the two germline ends. CDR1 is KGHSH, CDR2 LQKENI, per germline. The CDR3 coding sequence is TGTGCCAGCTCACCCCGCAGAGACTACGAGCAGTACCTC. This gives the protein CASSPRRDYEQYL.

The table lists this clonotype with many counts. The chain recombines TRBV30 with TRBJ2-5; 10 nucleotides align to TRBD1. CDR3 length: 13 residues. The germline V gene encodes CDR1 GTSNPN and CDR2 SVGIG (reference sequence). The trim removed 3 bases at V and 5 bases at J, leaving 3 bases unmatched. CDR3 loop: CAWRTGGGETQYF. CDR3 bases: TGTGCCTGGAGGACAGGGGGCGGGGAGACCCAGTACTTC.

This clonotype appeared many times. The chain joins TRBV11-2 to TRBJ2-1; 10 nucleotides align to TRBD2. CDR3 length: 15 residues. Per the germline V gene, CDR1 is SGHAT and CDR2 is FQNNGV. J gave up 6 bases and V 5 bases, and 7 bases lay outside the gene matches. Written as DNA, the CDR3 is TGTGCCAGCAGCCCTTCGGGACTAGCGAGCAATGAGCAGTTCTTC. It yields the protein CASSPSGLASNEQFF.

The table lists this clonotype with many counts. CDR3 loop: CSADKGDKNIQYF. CDR3 DNA: TGCAGTGCCGACAAGGGAGACAAAAACATTCAGTACTTC. The chain has TRBV20-1 and TRBJ2-4, with D perhaps matching TRBD2 (5 bases). Per the germline V gene, CDR1 is DFQATT and CDR2 is SNEGSKA (reference sequence). The CDR3 covers 13 residues. The V gene lost 6 bases and the J gene lost 3 bases, with 12 bases spanning the gap.

The table lists this clonotype with many counts. In nucleotides, the CDR3 is TGTGCCAGCGGATCCGGTCGGGATTTCTACAATGAGCAGTTCTTC. Its protein is CASGSGRDFYNEQFF. V gene TRBV7-9 combines with J gene TRBJ2-1, with D perhaps matching TRBD2 (5 bases). Germline-derived CDR1 and CDR2 are SEHNR and FQNEAQ (reference sequence). This CDR3 spans 15 amino acids. The V and J ends lost 8 bases and 3 bases respectively, with 17 bases between them.

The sample holds a few counts of this clonotype. The chain employs TRBV20-1 and TRBJ2-7; D perhaps matches TRBD2 (6 bases). Trimming took off 0 bases at V and 4 bases at J, with 16 bases between the two ends. Germline assignment: CDR1 DFQATT and CDR2 SNEGSKA (reference sequence). This CDR3 region has 15 residues. The chain's CDR3 is CSARDHLGGGYEQYF. CDR3 sequence (DNA): TGCAGTGCTAGAGATCACCTAGGTGGGGGGTACGAGCAGTACTTC.

This clonotype has only a few counts. This chain connects TRBV20-1 to TRBJ2-3; TRBD1 matches at 7 bases. The V gene's germline CDR1 is DFQATT and CDR2 SNEGSKA (reference sequence). Trimming took 5 bases from V and 2 from J; bases not matched to a gene: 4. The CDR3 sequence is 13 residues long. The CDR3 coding sequence is TGCAGTGCTCCAGGGGGAATCACAGATACGCAGTATTTT. It yields the protein CSAPGGITDTQYF.